These 29 T cell receptor beta chains came from one sample sequenced in a study of blood T cell repertoires in COVID-19. Here immunoSEQ multiplex PCR was the method, and the copy in TCRdb shows in-frame clones only, minus some. Of around 190,000 clones listed, about 80% are singletons. The sequenced sample consisted of peripheral blood. These receptors were obtained from a human donor in a cohort sampled during active COVID-19.

This clone has a single count. The CDR3 sequence: CSAIVDIEAFF. The DNA of the CDR3 is TGCAGTGCTATAGTGGACATTGAAGCTTTCTTT. The chain carries TRBV20-1 and TRBJ1-1; possible D gene TRBD1, 5 bases. Between the trimmed V and J ends, which lost 4 bases and 7 bases, there was a span of 10 bases. The CDR3 contains 11 residues. Germline lookup yields CDR1 DFQATT and CDR2 SNEGSKA (reference sequence).

The chain couples TRBV27 to TRBJ2-7; 7 positions agree with TRBD1. Germline lookup yields CDR1 MNHEY and CDR2 SMNVEV (reference sequence). The CDR3 is 13 residues long. V shed 5 bases, J shed 7 bases, and the junction held 8 bases outside the gene matches. The chain's CDR3 is CASSNSQGWEQYF. The DNA for the CDR3 is TGTGCCAGCAGTAACTCACAGGGGTGGGAGCAGTACTTC.

The genes are TRBV19 and TRBJ1-5; tentatively, D is TRBD1 (6 bases). Trimming left V 2 bases short and J 7 bases short, with 6 bases between. CDR3 length: 12 residues. Germline lookup yields CDR1 LNHDA and CDR2 SQIVND (reference sequence). The CDR3 sequence: CASSIQGQPQHF. CDR3 bases: TGTGCCAGTAGTATACAGGGGCAGCCCCAGCATTTT. Supplemented by reference TRBV19 and TRBJ1-5, the full variable domain reads DGGITQSPKYLFRKEGQNVTLSCEQNLNHDAMYWYRQDPGQGLRLIYYSQIVNDFQKGDIAEGYSVSREKKESFPLTVTSAQKNPTAFYLCASSIQGQPQHFGDGTRLSIL.

The rearrangement joins TRBV25-1 to TRBJ2-5; 7 bases are shared with TRBD2. The CDR3 contains 17 residues. Unmatched junction bases numbered 14, after V lost 2 bases and J lost 5 bases. In germline, CDR1 is MGHDK, CDR2 SYGVNS. The CDR3 spells CASSEAGDEGRSETQYF. CDR3 coding DNA: TGTGCCAGCAGTGAAGCGGGGGATGAGGGGCGCAGCGAGACCCAGTACTTC.

This clone was recorded once. The genes are TRBV4-3 and TRBJ2-7, with TRBD2 identical over 12 bases. V lost 0 bases, J lost 6 bases, and 9 bases stayed unmatched. The CDR3 consists of 17 residues. Germline V lookup: CDR1 LGHNA, CDR2 YSLEER. DNA of the CDR3: TGCGCCAGCAGCCAAGAATCTAGCGGGAGGGGGTATTGCGAGCAGTACTTC. It yields the protein CASSQESSGRGYCEQYF.

This chain uses TRBV19 with TRBJ2-5; 11 bases fit TRBD2. Per the germline V gene, CDR1 is LNHDA and CDR2 is SQIVND (reference sequence). The CDR3 totals 15 residues. Unmatched junction bases numbered 8, after V lost 9 bases and J lost 2 bases. CDR3 sequence reads: CASRTSGGLQETQYF. CDR3 in DNA: TGTGCCAGCAGAACTAGCGGGGGCCTACAAGAGACCCAGTACTTC.

This sequence joins TRBV7-3 and TRBJ2-7, with TRBD2 identical over 7 bases. The CDR3 consists of 15 residues. V lost 1 base to trimming and J lost 5 bases; unmatched junction nucleotides: 8. Germline V CDR1 and CDR2: SGHTA, FQGTGA. In DNA, the CDR3 is TGTGCCAGCAGCTTAAAGTGGCCTAGCGGCGACGAGCAGTACTTC. It translates to CASSLKWPSGDEQYF.

This clone was picked up a small number of times. The CDR3 protein is CASSVAGGFYEQYF. In DNA, the CDR3 is TGTGCCAGCAGCGTAGCGGGGGGCTTCTACGAGCAGTACTTC. This chain connects TRBV9 to TRBJ2-7; tentatively, D is TRBD2 (7 bases). Trimming stripped 0 bases from V and 3 bases from J, with 10 bases between. Germline V gene data show CDR1 as SGDLS and CDR2 as YYNGEE. The CDR3 covers 14 residues.

The gene calls are TRBV7-2 and TRBJ1-1; D is perhaps TRBD1 (6 bases). Between the trimmed V and J ends, which lost 3 bases and 7 bases, there was a span of 21 bases. Germline V gene data show CDR1 as SGHTA and CDR2 as FQGNSA. The CDR3 has 16 amino acids. The CDR3, as DNA: TGTGCCAGCAGCTTTGAGGCAAGGACAGAGCGTTTTGAAGCTTTCTTT. Encoded protein: CASSFEARTERFEAFF.

The chain employs TRBV28 and TRBJ2-7; D is perhaps TRBD1 (6 bases). The V end was cut by 1 base, the J end by 2 bases, with 12 bases between. From germline, CDR1 is MDHEN and CDR2 SYDVKM. The CDR3 runs 15 residues. Written as DNA, the CDR3 is TGTGCCAGCAGTTTATCTCCTAACAGGGCCTACGAGCAGTACTTC. Residues: CASSLSPNRAYEQYF.

The chain uses TRBV4-3 and TRBJ1-6, with TRBD1 as a possible D gene (5 bases). The CDR3 covers 15 residues. Germline CDR1 and CDR2: LGHNA and YSLEER. The V gene lost 0 bases and the J gene lost 7 bases, with 10 bases spanning the gap. CDR3 bases: TGCGCCAGCAGCCAAGATCTGGGGCCCAATTCACCCCTCCACTTT. Its translation is CASSQDLGPNSPLHF.

V and J are TRBV2 and TRBJ2-7, with D maybe TRBD1 (5 bases). The CDR3 covers 11 residues. V gave up 9 bases and J gave up 0 bases, with 6 bases separating them. Germline V gives CDR1 SNHLY, CDR2 FYNNEI. The CDR3 spells CARGASYEQYF. For the CDR3, the DNA is TGTGCCAGAGGGGCCTCCTACGAGCAGTACTTC.

The chain recombines TRBV28 with TRBJ1-2; D is possibly TRBD1 (6 bases). CDR1 and CDR2 from the germline V gene are MDHEN and SYDVKM. The ends were cut back, 1 base at V and 11 bases at J, with 17 bases in the middle. The CDR3 runs 14 residues. This chain's CDR3 is CASSLSATGTTYTF. The CDR3 region has the DNA TGTGCCAGCAGTTTATCTGCGACCGGGACAACTTACACCTTC.

The chain employs TRBV7-9 and TRBJ2-6; 7 nucleotides line up with TRBD1. Germline lookup yields CDR1 SEHNR and CDR2 FQNEAQ (reference sequence). After removal of 5 bases from V and 4 bases from J, the junction contained 8 bases not matched to a gene. This CDR3 has 16 amino acids. This chain's CDR3 is CASSPDRPSGANVLTF. The CDR3 DNA is TGTGCCAGCAGCCCGGACAGGCCCTCCGGGGCCAACGTCCTGACTTTC.

The chain couples TRBV12-3 or TRBV12-4 to TRBJ2-7; D remains unclear. This CDR3 contains 13 residues. V was cut by 7 bases and J by 7 bases, with 17 bases left in between. The CDR3 DNA is TGTGCCAGCACCCTATCGCCCCTTTCAGAGCAGTACTTC. Translating it yields CASTLSPLSEQYF.

V is TRBV2 and J is TRBJ1-2; D is undetermined. CDR3 length equals 14 residues. Germline V gene sequence: CDR1 SNHLY, CDR2 FYNNEI. Trimming pared 0 bases from V and 7 bases from J, leaving 12 bases between. CDR3 amino acids: CASSEALRGVGYTF. The CDR3 DNA reads as TGTGCCAGCAGTGAAGCGCTTCGCGGGGTTGGCTACACCTTC.

The V gene is TRBV7-9, the J gene TRBJ2-7, with D tentatively TRBD1 (6 bases). Between the trimmed V and J ends, which lost 5 bases and 2 bases, there was a span of 13 bases. Per germline, CDR1 SEHNR and CDR2 FQNEAQ (reference sequence). There are 14 residues in the CDR3. CDR3 coding DNA: TGTGCCAGCAGCCACAGGGCAGGAGCCTACGAGCAGTACTTC. Translation: CASSHRAGAYEQYF.

This chain joins TRBV27 and TRBJ2-7; no reliable D call. The length of the CDR3 is 13 residues. CDR1 and CDR2 from the germline V gene are MNHEY and SMNVEV (reference sequence). The V and J ends lost 2 bases and 1 base respectively, with 6 bases between them. The CDR3 is CASSLVLSYEQYF. DNA for the CDR3: TGTGCCAGCAGTTTAGTACTGTCCTACGAGCAGTACTTC.

The chain links TRBV6-5 to TRBJ1-2, with D maybe TRBD1 (5 bases). The CDR3 length is 13 residues. The V and J ends lost 7 bases and 0 bases respectively, with 9 bases between them. Germline CDR1 and CDR2: MNHEY and SVGAGI. CDR3 bases: TGTGCCAGCAAAGACAGCTCTAACTATGGCTACACCTTC. Translating gives CASKDSSNYGYTF.

The chain joins TRBV19 to TRBJ2-1; a weak D match, TRBD2 (6 bases). The germline V and J ends were trimmed by 4 bases and 8 bases, with 18 bases remaining between them. The CDR3 is 15 residues long. Germline-derived CDR1 and CDR2 are LNHDA and SQIVND (reference sequence). The CDR3 reads CASSRAPGDRYEQFF. CDR3 sequence (DNA): TGTGCCAGTAGTAGAGCCCCGGGAGACCGCTATGAGCAGTTCTTC.

The CDR3 protein is CASSLVGQAHNEQFF. CDR3 DNA sequence: TGTGCCAGCAGCTTAGTAGGTCAGGCGCACAATGAGCAGTTCTTC. The chain uses TRBV11-3 and TRBJ2-1; no definite D call. Germline V CDR1 and CDR2: SGHNT, YENEEA. With 1 base removed from V and 5 bases from J, the gap between germline ends came to 12 bases. This CDR3 contains 15 residues.

On this clone itself: Other DNA sequences in the sample encode the same CDR3. The CDR3 coding sequence is TGTCCCCGCCGGGTGGGCGGGGGGGGCGGGGGCAACACCGGGGAGCTGTTTTTT. Amino acid sequence: CPRRVGGGGGGNTGELFF. The rearrangement joins TRBV9 to TRBJ2-2; 9 bases fit TRBD2. The CDR3 is 18 residues long. Germline lookup yields CDR1 SGDLS and CDR2 YYNGEE.

The chain couples TRBV10-3 to TRBJ2-1, with 11 bases lining up with TRBD2. CDR3 length: 13 amino acids. Germline-derived CDR1 and CDR2 are ENHRY and SYGVKD. The junction had 3 bases not matched to a gene; V was cut back by 9 bases and J by 5 bases. The CDR3 DNA reads as TGTGCCATAGGGACTAGCGGAGACAATGAGCAGTTCTTC. Amino acid sequence: CAIGTSGDNEQFF.

This clone was found a few times. The chain is built from TRBV9 and TRBJ2-1, with 13 bases aligning to TRBD2. The CDR3 totals 17 residues. The junction had 9 bases not matched to a gene; V was cut back by 1 base and J by 8 bases. The germline V gene encodes CDR1 SGDLS and CDR2 YYNGEE. The CDR3 nucleotides read TGTGCCAGCAGCGTAACCTCCGGACTAGCGGGAGTCCATGAGCAGTTCTTC. Translated, it gives CASSVTSGLAGVHEQFF.

The chain is built from TRBV29-1 and TRBJ2-7, with 8 bases identical to TRBD2. V gave up 2 bases and J gave up 3 bases; unmatched junction bases: 3. The CDR3 consists of 13 residues. Germline assignment: CDR1 SQVTM and CDR2 ANQGSEA. This chain's CDR3 is CSVETGTSYEQYF. The CDR3, as DNA: TGCAGCGTTGAAACCGGGACTAGCTACGAGCAGTACTTC.

The chain joins TRBV7-2 to TRBJ2-7, with 10 bases lining up with TRBD1. Losses at the gene ends were 1 base for V and 5 bases for J; bases not matched to a gene: 8. Germline V gene data show CDR1 as SGHTA and CDR2 as FQGNSA. The CDR3 spans 16 residues. The CDR3 DNA is TGTGCCAGCAGCTTAGGAATTGACAGGGGGCAAGACGAGCAGTACTTC. This sequence encodes CASSLGIDRGQDEQYF.

The chain uses TRBV3-1 (or the pseudogene TRBV3-2) and TRBJ1-2, with a possible D match to TRBD1 (6 bases). V was clipped by 4 bases and J by 5 bases, with 14 bases between them. Germline lookup yields CDR1 LGHDT and CDR2 YNNKEL (reference sequence). There are 14 residues in the CDR3. The CDR3 DNA reads TGTGCCAGCAGCCTCGGGGGGCGGAGATATGGCTACACCTTC. This encodes CASSLGGRRYGYTF.

V and J are TRBV28 and TRBJ2-7; perhaps TRBD2 as D (6 bases). The ends were cut back, 6 bases at V and 2 bases at J, with 17 bases in the middle. This CDR3 contains 15 residues. CDR1 and CDR2 from the germline V gene are MDHEN and SYDVKM. The CDR3 DNA sequence: TGTGCCAGCAGGTACGAGCGGGTTCCCACCTACGAGCAGTACTTC. Its protein product is CASRYERVPTYEQYF.

This chain joins TRBV3-1 (or the pseudogene TRBV3-2) and TRBJ2-4; the match to TRBD2 covers 10 bases. CDR1 is LGHDT, CDR2 YNNKEL, per germline (reference sequence). The CDR3 covers 17 residues. V trimming: 4 bases; J trimming: 0 bases; junction bases outside the gene matches: 6. In DNA, the CDR3 is TGTGCCAGCAGCCTTAGTACTAGCGGGGTAGCCAAAAACATTCAGTACTTC. Protein sequence: CASSLSTSGVAKNIQYF.